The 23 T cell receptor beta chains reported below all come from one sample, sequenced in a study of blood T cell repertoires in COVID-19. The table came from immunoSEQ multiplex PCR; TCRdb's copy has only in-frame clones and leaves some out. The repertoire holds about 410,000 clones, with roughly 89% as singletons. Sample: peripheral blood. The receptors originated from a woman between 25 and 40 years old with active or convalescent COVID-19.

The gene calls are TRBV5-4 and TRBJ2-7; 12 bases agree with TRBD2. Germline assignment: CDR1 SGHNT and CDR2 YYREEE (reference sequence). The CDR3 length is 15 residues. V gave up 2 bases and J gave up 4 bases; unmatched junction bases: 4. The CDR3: CASSLLAGGLYEQYF. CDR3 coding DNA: TGTGCCAGCAGCTTACTAGCGGGAGGCCTTTACGAGCAGTACTTC.

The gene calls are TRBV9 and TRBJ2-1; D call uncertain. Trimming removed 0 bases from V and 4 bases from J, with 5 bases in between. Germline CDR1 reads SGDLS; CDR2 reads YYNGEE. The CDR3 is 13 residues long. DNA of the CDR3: TGTGCCAGCAGCGTAGCACAGTACAATGAGCAGTTCTTC. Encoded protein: CASSVAQYNEQFF. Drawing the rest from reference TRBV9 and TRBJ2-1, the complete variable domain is DSGVTQTPKHLITATGQRVTLRCSPRSGDLSVYWYQQSLDQGLQFLIQYYNGEERAKGNILERFSAQQFPDLHSELNLSSLELGDSALYFCASSVAQYNEQFFGPGTRLTVL.

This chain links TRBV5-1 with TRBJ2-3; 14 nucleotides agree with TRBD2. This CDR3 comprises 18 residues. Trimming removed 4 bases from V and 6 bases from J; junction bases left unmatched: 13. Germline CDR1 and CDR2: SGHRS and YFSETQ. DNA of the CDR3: TGCGCCAGCAGCCTGGGACTAGCGGGGGTAGGGGGATCTGATACGCAGTATTTT. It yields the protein CASSLGLAGVGGSDTQYF.

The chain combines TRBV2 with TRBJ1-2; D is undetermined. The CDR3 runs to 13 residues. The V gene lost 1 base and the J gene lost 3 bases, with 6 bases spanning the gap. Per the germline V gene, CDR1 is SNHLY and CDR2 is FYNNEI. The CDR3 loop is CASSEDGYYGYTF. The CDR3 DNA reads TGTGCCAGCAGTGAAGACGGGTACTATGGCTACACCTTC.

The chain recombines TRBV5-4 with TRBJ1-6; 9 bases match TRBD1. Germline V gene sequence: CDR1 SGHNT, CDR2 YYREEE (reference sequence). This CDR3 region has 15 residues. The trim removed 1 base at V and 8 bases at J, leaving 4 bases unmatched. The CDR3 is CASSLTGGAYSPLHF. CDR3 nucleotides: TGTGCCAGCAGCTTGACAGGGGGCGCCTATTCACCCCTCCACTTT.

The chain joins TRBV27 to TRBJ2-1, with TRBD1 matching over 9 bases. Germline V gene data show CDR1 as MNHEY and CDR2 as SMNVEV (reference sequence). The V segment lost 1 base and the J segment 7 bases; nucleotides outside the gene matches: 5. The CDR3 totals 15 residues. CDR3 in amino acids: CASSLWTGVENEQFF. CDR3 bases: TGTGCCAGCAGTTTATGGACAGGGGTGGAGAATGAGCAGTTCTTC.

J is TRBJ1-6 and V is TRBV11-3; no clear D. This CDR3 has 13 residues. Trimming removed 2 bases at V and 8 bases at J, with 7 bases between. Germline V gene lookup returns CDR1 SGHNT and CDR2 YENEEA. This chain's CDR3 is CASSLTTDSPLHF. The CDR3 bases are TGTGCCAGCAGCTTAACAACAGATTCACCCCTCCACTTT.

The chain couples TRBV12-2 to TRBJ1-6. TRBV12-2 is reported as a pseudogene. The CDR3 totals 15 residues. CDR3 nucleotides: TGTGCAAGTCGCTTTTCCTCGCGTAAAAATTCACCCCTCCACTTT. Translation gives CASRFSSRKNSPLHF.

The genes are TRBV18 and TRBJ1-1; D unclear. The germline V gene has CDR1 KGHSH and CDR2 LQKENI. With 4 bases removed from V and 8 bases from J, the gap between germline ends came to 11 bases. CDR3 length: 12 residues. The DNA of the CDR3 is TGTGCCAGCTCACATGACACACAAGAAGCTTTCTTT. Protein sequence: CASSHDTQEAFF.

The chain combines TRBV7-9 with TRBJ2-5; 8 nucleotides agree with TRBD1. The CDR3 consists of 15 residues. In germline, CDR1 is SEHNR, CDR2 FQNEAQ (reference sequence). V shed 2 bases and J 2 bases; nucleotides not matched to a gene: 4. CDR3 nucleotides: TGTGCCAGCAGCTTACAGACAGGGGTACAAGAGACCCAGTACTTC. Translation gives CASSLQTGVQETQYF.

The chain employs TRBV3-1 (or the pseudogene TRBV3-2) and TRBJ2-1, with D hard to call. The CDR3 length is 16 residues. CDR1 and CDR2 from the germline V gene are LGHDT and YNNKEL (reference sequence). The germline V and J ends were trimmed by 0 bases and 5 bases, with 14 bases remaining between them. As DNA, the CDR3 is TGTGCCAGCAGCCAAGAATACAAGATAACAGACAATGAGCAGTTCTTC. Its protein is CASSQEYKITDNEQFF.

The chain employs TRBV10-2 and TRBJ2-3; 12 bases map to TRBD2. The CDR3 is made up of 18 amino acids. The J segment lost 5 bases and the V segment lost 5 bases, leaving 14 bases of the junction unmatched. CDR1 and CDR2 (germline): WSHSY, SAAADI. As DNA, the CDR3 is TGCGCCAGCAGTCTTCTTGGGGCTAGCGGGAGGGCCATAGATACGCAGTATTTT. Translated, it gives CASSLLGASGRAIDTQYF.

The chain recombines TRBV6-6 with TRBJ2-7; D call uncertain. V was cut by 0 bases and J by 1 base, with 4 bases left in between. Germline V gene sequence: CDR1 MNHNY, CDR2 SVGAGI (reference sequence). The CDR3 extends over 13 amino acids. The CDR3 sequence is CASSYSHSYEQYF. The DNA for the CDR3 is TGTGCCAGCAGTTACTCCCATTCCTACGAGCAGTACTTC.

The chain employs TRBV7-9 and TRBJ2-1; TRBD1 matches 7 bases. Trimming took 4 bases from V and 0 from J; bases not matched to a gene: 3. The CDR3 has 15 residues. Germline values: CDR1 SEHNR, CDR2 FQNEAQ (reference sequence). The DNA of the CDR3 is TGTGCCAGCAGCTACCAGGGGGTCTCCTACAATGAGCAGTTCTTC. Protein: CASSYQGVSYNEQFF.

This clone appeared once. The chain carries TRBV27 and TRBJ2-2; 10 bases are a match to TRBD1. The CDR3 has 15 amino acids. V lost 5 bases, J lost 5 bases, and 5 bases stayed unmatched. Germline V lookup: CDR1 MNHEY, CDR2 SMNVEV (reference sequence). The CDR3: CASSPGTGVTGELFF. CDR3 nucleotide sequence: TGTGCCAGCAGTCCCGGGACAGGGGTTACCGGGGAGCTGTTTTTT.

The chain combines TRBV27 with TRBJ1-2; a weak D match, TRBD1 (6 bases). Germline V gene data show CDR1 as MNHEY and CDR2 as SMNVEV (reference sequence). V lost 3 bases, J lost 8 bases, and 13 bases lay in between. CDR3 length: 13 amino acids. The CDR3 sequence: CASSLERGGGYTF. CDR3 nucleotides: TGTGCCAGCAGTTTGGAGAGGGGGGGCGGCTACACCTTC.

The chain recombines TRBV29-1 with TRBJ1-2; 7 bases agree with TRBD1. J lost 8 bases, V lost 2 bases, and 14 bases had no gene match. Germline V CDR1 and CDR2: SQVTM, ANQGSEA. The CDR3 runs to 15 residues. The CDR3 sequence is CSVEQDRRQSDGYTF. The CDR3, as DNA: TGCAGCGTTGAACAGGACAGGAGGCAGTCGGACGGCTACACCTTC.

DNA for the CDR3: TGTGCCAGCATCACCTTCGCGGGGGGGCCCTCCGAGCAGTACTTC. As protein: CASITFAGGPSEQYF. This chain links TRBV2 with TRBJ2-7; 9 nucleotides align to TRBD2. Germline values: CDR1 SNHLY, CDR2 FYNNEI. This CDR3 is 15 amino acids long. V dropped 7 bases and J dropped 6; count of bases not matched to a gene: 13.

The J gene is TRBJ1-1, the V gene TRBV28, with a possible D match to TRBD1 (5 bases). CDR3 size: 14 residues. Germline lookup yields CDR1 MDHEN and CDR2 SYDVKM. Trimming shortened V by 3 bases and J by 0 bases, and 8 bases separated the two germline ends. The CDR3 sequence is CASSFGGVNTEAFF. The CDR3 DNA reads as TGTGCCAGCAGTTTCGGAGGGGTGAACACTGAAGCTTTCTTT. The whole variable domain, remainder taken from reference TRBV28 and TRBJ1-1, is DVKVTQSSRYLVKRTGEKVFLECVQDMDHENMFWYRQDPGLGLRLIYFSYDVKMKEKGDIPEGYSVSREKKERFSLILESASTNQTSMYLCASSFGGVNTEAFFGQGTRLTVV.

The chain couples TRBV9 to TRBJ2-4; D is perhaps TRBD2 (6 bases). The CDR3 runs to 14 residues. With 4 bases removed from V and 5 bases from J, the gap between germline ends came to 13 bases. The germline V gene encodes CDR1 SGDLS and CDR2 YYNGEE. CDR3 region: CASSRTNDQNIQYF. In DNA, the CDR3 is TGTGCCAGCAGCCGGACTAACGATCAAAACATTCAGTACTTC.

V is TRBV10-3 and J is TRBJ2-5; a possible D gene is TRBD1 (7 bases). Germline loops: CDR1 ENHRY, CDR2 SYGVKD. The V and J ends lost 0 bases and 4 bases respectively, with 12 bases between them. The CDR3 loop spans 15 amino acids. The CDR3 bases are TGTGCCATCAGTGAGTCTGAGCAGGGGGGAGAGACCCAGTACTTC. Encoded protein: CAISESEQGGETQYF.

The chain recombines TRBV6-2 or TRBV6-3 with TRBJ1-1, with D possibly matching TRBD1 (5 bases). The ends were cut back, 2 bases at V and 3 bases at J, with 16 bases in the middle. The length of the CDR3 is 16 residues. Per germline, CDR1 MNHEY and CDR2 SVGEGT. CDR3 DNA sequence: TGTGCCAGCAGTTACCAGGGCCGATGGGGGGACACTGAAGCTTTCTTT. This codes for CASSYQGRWGDTEAFF.

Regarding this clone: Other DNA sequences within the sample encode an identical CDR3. CDR3 bases: TGCGCCAGCAGCCCGGGACAAAACACTGAAGCTTTCTTT. It encodes CASSPGQNTEAFF. The V gene is TRBV5-1, the J gene TRBJ1-1, with TRBD1 as a possible D gene (6 bases). The CDR3 extends over 13 amino acids. V dropped 4 bases and J dropped 2 bases, with 9 bases sitting between them. Germline values: CDR1 SGHRS, CDR2 YFSETQ.